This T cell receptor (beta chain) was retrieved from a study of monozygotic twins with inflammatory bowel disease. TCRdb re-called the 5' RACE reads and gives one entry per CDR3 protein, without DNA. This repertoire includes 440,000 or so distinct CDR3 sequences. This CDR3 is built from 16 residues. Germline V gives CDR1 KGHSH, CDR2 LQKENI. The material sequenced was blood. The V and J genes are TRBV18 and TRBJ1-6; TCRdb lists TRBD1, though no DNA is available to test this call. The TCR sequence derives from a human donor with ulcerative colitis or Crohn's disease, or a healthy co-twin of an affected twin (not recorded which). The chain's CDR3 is CASSPFRDSRKSPLHF.